This T cell receptor (beta chain) was obtained from a study of vaccination and CD4 T cells after COVID-19. An Oncomine TCR Beta short-read assay was used to sequence the DNA from cultured CD4+ T cells. Genomic DNA was extracted from cultured CD4+ T cells. TCRdb ran MiXCR on the PCR reads and lists one entry per CDR3 protein. The table lists about 21,000 distinct CDR3 sequences, about 40% of them singletons, with roughly a quarter in the top ten. V lost 5 bases and J lost 0, with 17 bases in between. Germline CDR1 SQVTM, CDR2 ANQGSEA. CDR3 length: 17 residues. Remarks on this clonotype: Its antigen is not identified.

Regarding treatment: approximately 10-day PBMC culture with coronavirus spike peptide pools or control peptides (ViraFEST assay). Sequenced material: CD4+ T cells from blood, cultured in vitro, taken before SARS-CoV-2 vaccination. This chain connects TRBV29-1 to TRBJ2-6, with D perhaps TRBD2 (6 bases). This TCR came from a human donor who received a COVID-19 vaccine. The CDR3: CSVKGLYQGSGANVLTF. Here the CDR3 DNA reads TGCAGCGTTAAGGGACTTTATCAGGGCTCTGGGGCCAACGTCCTGACTTTC.